A selection of T cell receptor beta chains follows, all from one sample in a study of T cell responses to AZD1222 COVID-19 vaccine. TCRdb's table, derived via immunoSEQ multiplex PCR, lists solely in-frame clones and lacks some. Among tens of thousands of clones, approximately 90% were seen once, and the ten largest hold 2% to 2.5%. The sample in question was peripheral blood, obtained on day 0 of AZD1222 vaccination. The source of these receptors is an adult in good health. Each CDR3 is given without its conserved first and last residue.

>13|TRBV5-5
ASSWGQGASGELF
>11|TRBV6-1
ASTEQQGQPQH
>15|TRBV18
ASSPPVTAASGNTIY
>12|TRBV6-5
ASSLAGRGQPQH
>13|TRBV4-3
ASSPWTGGADGYT
>14|TRBV5-1
ASSTSGGARTDTQY
>15|TRBV7-2
ASSPRGGGWDNQPQH
>13|TRBV3-1/TRBV3-2
ASTAPGSNTGELF
>13|TRBV3-1/TRBV3-2
ASSQDISGSSVQF
>15|TRBV5-1
ASSSPGLAFGAGELF
>14|TRBV5-1
ASSLGQGAVNTEAF
>10|TRBV6-6
ASNSRGTEQF
>10|TRBV12-3/TRBV12-4
ASSLSSDEQY
>11|TRBV2
ASSRSEYYGYT
>10|TRBV7-2
ASSSFRETQY
>11|TRBV7-2
ASSRTEQETQY
>12|TRBV7-9
ASSLAGSGNTIY
>14|TRBV7-2
ASSPDAGANTGELF
>13|TRBV10-2
ASSDDRGGNQPQH
>13|TRBV5-5
ASSGTGAPNQPQH
>12|TRBV4-3
ASSQNRAGNTIY
>11|TRBV28
ASKNLGGEKLF
>13|TRBV7-2
ASSLVADWTQPQH